Listed below are T cell receptor beta chains from one sample, sequenced in a study of blood T cell repertoires in COVID-19. Profiled with immunoSEQ multiplex PCR; TCRdb holds only in-frame clones, not every one. There are about 220,000 clones in the sample; around 83% occur only once, and 9.7% lies in the top ten. Sequences were obtained from peripheral blood. The receptors originated from a middle-aged man with active or convalescent COVID-19. Both conserved end residues are part of each CDR3. D genes are given only for firm matches.

V gene	J gene	D gene	CDR3 DNA	CDR3 protein
TRBV7-9	TRBJ1-3	TRBD1	TGTGCCAGCAGCCCCAGGACAGGCCCCTCTGGAAACACCATATATTTT	CASSPRTGPSGNTIYF
TRBV6-1	TRBJ1-5	NA	TGTGCCAGCAGTGAACCTCCCTGGAGGGGCAGGGCCCAGCCCCAGCATTTT	CASSEPPWRGRAQPQHF
TRBV14	TRBJ2-1	TRBD2	TGTGCCAGCAGCCAGTGGACTAGCAACACCTACTCCTACAATGAGCAGTTCTTC	CASSQWTSNTYSYNEQFF
TRBV7-9	TRBJ1-4	NA	TGTGCCAGCAGCCCTAGCGCTCCGGAAAATAATGAAAAACTGTTTTTT	CASSPSAPENNEKLFF
TRBV7-2	TRBJ1-5	TRBD1	TGTGCCAGCAGCTTAGCCGGGACAGGAGGTCAGCCCCAGCATTTT	CASSLAGTGGQPQHF
TRBV12-3/TRBV12-4	TRBJ1-1	NA	TGTGCCAGCAGTCCCGGGGGGGCGACTCAAGCTTTCTTT	CASSPGGATQAFF
TRBV4-1	TRBJ2-7	TRBD1	TGCGCCAGCAGCCAAGATGAAGTACAGGGGTTATTCTCCTACGAGCAGTACTTC	CASSQDEVQGLFSYEQYF
TRBV5-1	TRBJ2-1	TRBD2	TGCGCCAGCAGCCTACCCGGGACTAGCGTTGTGAATGAGCAGTTCTTC	CASSLPGTSVVNEQFF
TRBV6-1	TRBJ1-4	NA	TGTGCCAGCAGTGAACGGGGAGGGAGGAGAGAAAAACTGTTTTTT	CASSERGGRREKLFF
TRBV7-9	TRBJ2-7	NA	TGTGCCAGCAGCCTGGGGGCTAGCGGATACGAGCAGTACTTC	CASSLGASGYEQYF